This TCR beta chain was identified in a study of Graves' ophthalmopathy and Graves' hyperthyroidism. Study-wide context: Sampling took place at initial diagnosis, with peripheral blood obtained before any treatment. Study results and caveats: Blood also held most thyroid clonotypes expanded above 0.001 frequency.

The evidence that diagnosis relied on was clinical symptoms, serum thyroxine, TRAb, thyroid ultrasound and orbital computed tomography. For repertoire sequencing, the TCR beta CDR3 regions were amplified from RNA transcripts. The authors performed first-round RT-PCR with HTBI primers and then a second-round multiplex PCR. TCRdb used MiXCR to reprocess the multiplex PCR reads, holding one entry per CDR3 protein. The table has 340,000 or so distinct CDR3 sequences, roughly a sixth seen once. This clonotype was detected ten times or more. Antigen specificity is unknown. The junction does not match germline at one end; this may be a read error. This TCR derives from an adult man with Graves' ophthalmopathy. The material sequenced was peripheral blood.

DNA for the CDR3: TGCGCCGGCAGCTTGGTATATGGGACAGGGCTTTCACCCCTCCACTTT. The encoded protein is CAGSLVYGTGLSPLHF. The chain carries TRBV5-1 and TRBJ1-6; 9 bases line up with TRBD1. The CDR3 loop spans 16 amino acids. Germline V gene sequence: CDR1 SGHRS, CDR2 YFSETQ.